This T cell receptor beta chain was retrieved from a study of blood T cell repertoires in COVID-19. Germline CDR1 reads SQVTM; CDR2 reads ANQGSEA. The junction had 8 bases not matched to a gene; V was cut back by 6 bases and J by 1 base. This CDR3 contains 14 residues. Assay: immunoSEQ multiplex PCR; the TCRdb copy retains only in-frame clones and omits some. The sample includes a few hundred thousand clones, 65% to 90% of them seen just once. The chain joins TRBV29-1 to TRBJ1-1; 7 nucleotides match TRBD1. Sequenced: PBMCs or T cells enriched from blood (not recorded which). This sequence originates from a man aged 40-49 years who had recovered from COVID-19. CDR3 sequence reads: CSVRSGTENTEAFF. CDR3 DNA: TGCAGCGTGCGATCCGGGACAGAGAACACTGAAGCTTTCTTT.